These T cell receptor beta chains were read from a single sample in a study of blood T cell repertoires in COVID-19. Using immunoSEQ multiplex PCR, the repertoire was profiled, and TCRdb retains in-frame clones only, with some absent. In the table there are more than 150,000 clones, approximately 83% of which are singletons. The sample was peripheral blood. All receptors come from a man aged 60-69 years with acute or convalescent COVID-19. The CDR3 runs from the conserved cysteine through the conserved F or W. D genes are given only for firm matches. Size values are once, few and many counts, or a class for expanded clones, and some rows have none.

V	D	size	J	DNA	CDR3
TRBV9	TRBD1	NA	TRBJ1-2	TGTGCCAGCAGCCCCCGTGGAGTCGGACAGGGAAATGGCTACACCTTC	CASSPRGVGQGNGYTF
TRBV9	NA	NA	TRBJ1-2	TGTGCCAGCAGACGTTCTTCACAGGGCTACTATGGCTACACCTTC	CASRRSSQGYYGYTF
TRBV6-2/TRBV6-3	NA	NA	TRBJ2-7	TGTGCCAGCAGTTATAGGATCGTCCGGGAAGGCTACGAGCAGTACTTC	CASSYRIVREGYEQYF
TRBV7-9	TRBD2	NA	TRBJ2-5	TGTGCCAGCCTTTCAGAGAGACTAGCGGGTTCAAGGGAGACCCAGTACTTC	CASLSERLAGSRETQYF
TRBV28	NA	NA	TRBJ2-7	TGTGCCAGCAGTTTATGGGGGGGCTCCTACGAGCAGTACTTC	CASSLWGGSYEQYF
TRBV24-1	NA	NA	TRBJ1-1	TGTGCCACCAGTGGTATGAACACTGAAGCTTTCTTT	CATSGMNTEAFF
TRBV28	NA	once	TRBJ2-3	TGTGCCAGCAACGGGAGCGAAGATACGCAGTATTTT	CASNGSEDTQYF
TRBV15	TRBD1	NA	TRBJ1-2	TGTGCCACCAGTGGAAGAGGGGGCTCTCTCTATGGCTACACCTTC	CATSGRGGSLYGYTF
TRBV27	NA	once	TRBJ1-5	TGTGCCAGCAGTTTATTTGGAGGGGATCAGCCCCAGCATTTT	CASSLFGGDQPQHF
TRBV27	TRBD2	NA	TRBJ2-7	TGTGCCAGCAGTTTCCTACTAGCGGGGGGGTCTGACGAGCAGTACTTC	CASSFLLAGGSDEQYF
TRBV4-1	TRBD1	NA	TRBJ1-2	TGCGCCAGCAGCCAACCCGGGACAGGGGTTACCTATGGCTACACCTTC	CASSQPGTGVTYGYTF
TRBV18	NA	NA	TRBJ1-2	TGTGCCAGCTCCGCGTCGGGAGGCTACACCTTC	CASSASGGYTF
TRBV15	NA	once	TRBJ2-7	TGTGCCACCAGCAGAGATTCGAACACGATCTACGAGCAGTACTTC	CATSRDSNTIYEQYF
TRBV28	NA	NA	TRBJ2-1	TGTGCCAGCAGTTTTAACGGGAAGGGATCCATCAATGAGCAGTTCTTC	CASSFNGKGSINEQFF
TRBV7-9	NA	NA	TRBJ2-7	TGTGCCAGCAGCCCCGAGCTACCGTCGTTC	CASSPELPSF
TRBV28	NA	once	TRBJ1-2	TGTGCCAGCAAACGGGGGGCATATGATGGCTACACCTTC	CASKRGAYDGYTF
TRBV19	NA	NA	TRBJ2-5	TGTGCCAGTAGTCTTTCGGAGACCCAGTACTTC	CASSLSETQYF
TRBV15	NA	NA	TRBJ1-5	TGTGCCACCAGCAGAGAAGGCGGAGGAGGAGGGAATCAGCCCCAGCATTTT	CATSREGGGGGNQPQHF
TRBV7-6	TRBD2	NA	TRBJ2-3	TGTGCCAGCAGCTTACGACTAGCGGGAGGGCTGGATACGCAGTATTTT	CASSLRLAGGLDTQYF
TRBV19	NA	NA	TRBJ2-1	TGTGCCAGTTCCCAAGCTCGTGGTGTGAGGGGGAGAGGGGGTGAGCAGTTCTTC	CASSQARGVRGRGGEQFF
TRBV9	TRBD1	NA	TRBJ1-1	TGTGCCAGCACCTCGGGACAGGGTAACACTGAAGCTTTCTTT	CASTSGQGNTEAFF
TRBV7-3	TRBD2	once	TRBJ2-3	TGTGCCAGCAGCTTAAAGCCAACCCTCGGTTCATCGGCCCGGGGAGGGAGGAGAACAGATACGCAGTATTTT	CASSLKPTLGSSARGGRRTDTQYF
TRBV2	TRBD2	NA	TRBJ2-2	TGTGCCAGCAGTGAACGGCGCGGGAGTGGAACCGGGGAGCTGTTTTTT	CASSERRGSGTGELFF
TRBV19	NA	NA	TRBJ1-1	TGTGCCAGTAGTGCAAACAGGGTTTCCACTGAAGCTTTCTTT	CASSANRVSTEAFF
TRBV5-1	NA	NA	TRBJ1-6	TGCGCCAGTTGCCGGGACATTAATTCACCCCTCCACTTT	CASCRDINSPLHF
TRBV7-7	NA	once	TRBJ2-1	TGTGCCAGCAGCCCTAACCCGAGGGACAATGAGCAGTTCTTC	CASSPNPRDNEQFF
TRBV3-1/TRBV3-2	TRBD2	NA	TRBJ2-1	TGTGCCAGCAGCCAAGATCCTGGCGGGAGGGTAATTAAGTTCTTC	CASSQDPGGRVIKFF
TRBV5-5	NA	NA	TRBJ1-6	TGTGCCAGCAGCACCAACAGGGAGGGGTCCGCACCCCTCCACTTT	CASSTNREGSAPLHF
TRBV11-2	NA	NA	TRBJ1-1	TGTGCCAGCAGCTTTCAGGAGGTCGGCACTGAAGCTTTCTTT	CASSFQEVGTEAFF
TRBV10-1	TRBD1	NA	TRBJ1-4	TGCGCCAGCAGCCGGGACAGGGGTCAGGAAAAACTGTTTTTT	CASSRDRGQEKLFF
TRBV7-3	NA	NA	TRBJ1-5	TGTGCCAGCAGCCCCCCTCGGTGGAATCAGCCCCAGCATTTT	CASSPPRWNQPQHF
TRBV30	NA	once	TRBJ1-5	TGTGCCTGGAGTGGCGGGGTAAATCAGCCCCAGCATTTT	CAWSGGVNQPQHF
TRBV7-8	NA	few	TRBJ1-6	TGTGCCAGCAGCTTTCGGAGGGATTCCTATAATTCACCCCTCCACTTT	CASSFRRDSYNSPLHF
TRBV7-6	TRBD1	NA	TRBJ2-1	TGTGCCAGCAGCTTAGAGCGTGGGGCAGGGGGTAGTTACAATGAGCAGTTCTTC	CASSLERGAGGSYNEQFF
TRBV6-5	NA	few	TRBJ2-7	TGTGCCAGCAGGGTAGCCGCGGGCCACGAGCAGTACTTC	CASRVAAGHEQYF
TRBV6-1	NA	NA	TRBJ1-5	TGTGCCAGCAGTGAAGCAAGCAGGGTGAGTCAGCCCCAGCATTTT	CASSEASRVSQPQHF
TRBV27	NA	NA	TRBJ2-7	TGTGCCAGCTCCTCCCCCGGGGGAAGTGGGGAGCAGTACTTC	CASSSPGGSGEQYF
TRBV6-5	TRBD1	NA	TRBJ2-2	TGTGCCAGCAGTTCCAGGGGGCTGAACACCGGGGAGCTGTTTTTT	CASSSRGLNTGELFF
TRBV12-3/TRBV12-4	NA	NA	TRBJ2-3	TGTGCCAGCAGTCCCCAGATCACAGATACGCAGTATTTT	CASSPQITDTQYF
TRBV5-1	NA	NA	TRBJ2-3	TGCGCCAGCAGCTTGGGGGGTGAGCGGCCGCAGTATTTT	CASSLGGERPQYF